This passage covers 25 T cell receptor beta chains from one sample sequenced in a study of T cells after yellow fever vaccination. TCRdb used MiXCR to reprocess the 5' RACE reads, holding one entry per CDR3 protein. The table includes 300,000 or so distinct CDR3 sequences, 10% to 15% detected once. The sequencing used CD4+ T cells sorted from PBMCs, collected 45 days after the yellow fever booster vaccination. These receptors were taken from a man between 25 and 39 years old who received the YFV17D yellow fever vaccine.

This clonotype was detected a few times. The V call is TRBV9, the J call TRBJ2-1; 10 nucleotides line up with TRBD2. J lost 9 bases, V lost 0 bases, and 6 bases had no gene match. The germline CDR1 and CDR2 sequences are SGDLS and YYNGEE. This CDR3 has 15 residues. CDR3 sequence (DNA): TGTGCCAGCAGCGTAGAAGGGGGACTAGCGTTTGAGCAGTTCTTC. Residues: CASSVEGGLAFEQFF.

In its sample, this clonotype was seen a few times. The chain uses TRBV7-9 and TRBJ2-7; D possibly corresponds to TRBD1 (5 bases). The CDR3 length is 15 residues. The V end lost 5 bases, the J end lost 2 bases, and 16 bases lay between the germline ends. Germline V gene lookup returns CDR1 SEHNR and CDR2 FQNEAQ (reference sequence). CDR3 in amino acids: CASSPWKGPAYEQYF. As DNA, the CDR3 is TGTGCCAGCAGCCCATGGAAGGGGCCCGCCTACGAGCAGTACTTC.

This clonotype was counted between two and nine times. The V and J genes are TRBV20-1 and TRBJ2-5; 9 positions agree with TRBD1. The CDR3 runs 13 residues. Germline CDR1 is DFQATT and CDR2 is SNEGSKA (reference sequence). With 6 bases clipped from V and 5 bases from J, the junction kept 7 bases outside the gene matches. The CDR3 sequence: CSADTGGLETQYF. The DNA of the CDR3 is TGCAGTGCCGATACAGGGGGCTTGGAGACCCAGTACTTC.

This clonotype was found a few times. The chain has TRBV6-5 and TRBJ2-5, with D possibly called TRBD1 or TRBD2 (5 bases each). Trimming stripped 4 bases from V and 7 bases from J, with 22 bases between. The CDR3 contains 16 residues. CDR1 and CDR2 (germline): MNHEY, SVGAGI. The CDR3 DNA sequence: TGTGCCAGCAGTTTTGTACCGGGACCCTCGAAAGGGACCCAGTACTTC. It codes for CASSFVPGPSKGTQYF.

This sequence joins TRBV18 and TRBJ2-5; 14 bases agree with TRBD2. Germline CDR1 KGHSH, CDR2 LQKENI. The V and J ends lost 5 bases and 2 bases, in that order; junction bases with no gene match: 7. This CDR3 region has 17 residues. The CDR3 spells CASSTGTSGSGQETQYF. The CDR3 nucleotides read TGTGCCAGCTCAACCGGGACTAGCGGGAGCGGGCAAGAGACCCAGTACTTC.

CDR3 protein: CASSLAPPMNEQFF. The CDR3 DNA reads as TGTGCCAGCAGCCTCGCACCCCCGATGAATGAGCAGTTCTTC. The chain couples TRBV5-5 to TRBJ2-1, with D unclear. Germline V gene lookup returns CDR1 SGHKS and CDR2 YYEKEE (reference sequence). This CDR3 comprises 14 residues. Trimming removed 4 bases at V and 7 bases at J, with 15 bases between.

This clonotype was seen many times. The gene calls are TRBV28 and TRBJ2-1, with D uncertain. The germline V gene encodes CDR1 MDHEN and CDR2 SYDVKM. The CDR3 covers 12 residues. Trimming took 4 bases from V and 10 from J, leaving 11 bases between them. CDR3 residues: CASSSLSGEQFF. The CDR3 DNA is TGTGCCAGCAGTTCCCTTTCAGGCGAGCAGTTCTTC.

This clonotype was observed a handful of times. This chain uses TRBV6-2 or TRBV6-3 with TRBJ2-5; a possible D gene is TRBD2 (6 bases). The CDR3 covers 14 residues. Deletions cut 2 bases from V and 3 bases from J, with 10 bases between. Germline V gives CDR1 MNHEY, CDR2 SVGEGT. The CDR3 loop reads CASSYHGGKETQYF. DNA for the CDR3: TGTGCCAGCAGTTACCACGGCGGGAAAGAGACCCAGTACTTC.

This clonotype has more than one count but fewer than ten. This sequence joins TRBV12-3 or TRBV12-4 and TRBJ2-2; D ambiguous. V was pared by 8 bases and J by 2 bases, with 6 bases between. The CDR3 has 12 amino acids. This CDR3 is CASLRNTGELFF. CDR3 DNA sequence: TGTGCCAGCCTCCGAAACACCGGGGAGCTGTTTTTT.

This clonotype was seen more than once but under ten times. The chain recombines TRBV15 with TRBJ2-4, with 12 bases lining up with TRBD2. J lost 7 bases, V lost 0 bases, and 4 bases had no gene match. The V gene's germline CDR1 is LNHNV and CDR2 YYDKDF (reference sequence). This CDR3 comprises 16 residues. The CDR3 nucleotides read TGTGCCACCAGCAGAGAGACTAGCGGGAGAGGGAACATTCAGTACTTC. Residues: CATSRETSGRGNIQYF.

The gene calls are TRBV19 and TRBJ2-1, with 8 bases aligning to TRBD1. CDR1 and CDR2 (germline): LNHDA, SQIVND (reference sequence). The CDR3 has 15 amino acids. The V segment lost 4 bases and the J segment 3 bases; nucleotides outside the gene matches: 5. The CDR3 region is CASSTSGTGYNEQFF. The CDR3 nucleotides are TGTGCCAGTAGTACGTCCGGGACAGGCTACAATGAGCAGTTCTTC.

This clonotype was detected only a few times. The chain recombines TRBV5-5 with TRBJ2-7; 10 bases map to TRBD1. V shed 1 base, J shed 1 base, and the junction held 2 bases outside the gene matches. Germline V gene lookup returns CDR1 SGHKS and CDR2 YYEKEE (reference sequence). This CDR3 contains 15 residues. CDR3 loop: CASSLMGQGSYEQYF. CDR3 nucleotide sequence: TGTGCCAGCAGCTTGATGGGACAGGGGTCCTACGAGCAGTACTTC. Supplemented by reference TRBV5-5 and TRBJ2-7, the full variable domain reads DAGVTQSPTHLIKTRGQQVTLRCSPISGHKSVSWYQQVLGQGPQFIFQYYEKEERGRGNFPDRFSARQFPNYSSELNVNALLLGDSALYLCASSLMGQGSYEQYFGPGTRLTVT.

The chain combines TRBV5-1 with TRBJ2-2, with 10 bases lining up with TRBD2. Germline CDR1 and CDR2: SGHRS and YFSETQ. The CDR3 length is 14 residues. The ends lost 5 bases at V and 7 bases at J; junction bases unmatched: 5. The CDR3 DNA reads as TGCGCCAGCAGACAGGGACTAGCGAACGGGGAGCTGTTTTTT. Its protein is CASRQGLANGELFF. The full variable domain, with the rest looked up from reference TRBV5-1 and TRBJ2-2, is KAGVTQTPRYLIKTRGQQVTLSCSPISGHRSVSWYQQTPGQGLQFLFEYFSETQRNKGNFPGRFSGRQFSNSRSEMNVSTLELGDSALYLCASRQGLANGELFFGEGSRLTVL.

Only a few counts were recorded for this clonotype. V usage is TRBV7-9 and J usage is TRBJ2-7, with D unresolved. CDR1 SEHNR and CDR2 FQNEAQ come from the germline V gene (reference sequence). The V end lost 0 bases, the J end lost 4 bases, and 10 bases lay between the germline ends. The CDR3 spans 14 residues. CDR3 DNA sequence: TGTGCCAGCAGCTTAGCGATTAGGGAATACGAGCAGTACTTC. Protein sequence: CASSLAIREYEQYF. Using reference TRBV7-9 and TRBJ2-7 for the parts outside the CDR3, the full variable domain is DTGVSQNPRHKITKRGQNVTFRCDPISEHNRLYWYRQTLGQGPEFLTYFQNEAQLEKSRLLSDRFSAERPKGSFSTLEIQRTEQGDSAMYLCASSLAIREYEQYFGPGTRLTVT.

This chain joins TRBV7-2 and TRBJ2-2; 7 nucleotides match TRBD1. In germline, CDR1 is SGHTA, CDR2 FQGNSA. The CDR3 runs 16 residues. The V and J ends lost 4 bases and 0 bases, in that order; junction bases with no gene match: 5. CDR3 nucleotide sequence: TGTGCCAGCAGCTCCAGGACAGGAGCGAACACCGGGGAGCTGTTTTTT. Amino acids: CASSSRTGANTGELFF.

The chain has TRBV5-1 and TRBJ2-7, with D possibly being TRBD1 or TRBD2 (6 bases each). Germline CDR1 SGHRS, CDR2 YFSETQ. V was pared by 5 bases and J by 7 bases, with 16 bases between. This CDR3 contains 13 residues. CDR3 protein: CASSFIQGREQYF. CDR3 sequence (DNA): TGCGCCAGCAGTTTCATCCAGGGGAGGGAGCAGTACTTC.

V gene TRBV7-2 combines with J gene TRBJ2-7; D not resolved. The length of the CDR3 is 14 residues. Germline values: CDR1 SGHTA, CDR2 FQGNSA. The V end was cut by 1 base, the J end by 6 bases, with 13 bases between. The CDR3 DNA follows: TGTGCCAGCAGCTTAGGTCCCCTGTATGGCGAGCAGTACTTC. Translated, it gives CASSLGPLYGEQYF.

This chain's CDR3 is CASSLMGLYNEQFF. The DNA of the CDR3 is TGCGCCAGCAGCTTAATGGGACTGTACAATGAGCAGTTCTTC. The chain employs TRBV5-1 and TRBJ2-1; D might be TRBD2 (6 bases). V lost 2 bases and J lost 4, with 10 bases in between. Germline V gives CDR1 SGHRS, CDR2 YFSETQ. This CDR3 contains 14 residues.

The sample holds a few counts of this clonotype. This sequence joins TRBV7-2 and TRBJ1-6, with D unresolved. Per germline, CDR1 SGHTA and CDR2 FQGNSA. The V end was cut by 3 bases, the J end by 7 bases, with 13 bases between. The CDR3 has 15 amino acids. The CDR3 protein is CASSLRASSNSPLHF. CDR3 bases: TGTGCCAGCAGCTTGCGGGCGTCGAGCAATTCACCCCTCCACTTT.

A word on this clonotype: Since a much larger clone is just one base distant, this may be a read error. The chain joins TRBV5-1 to TRBJ2-7, with D maybe TRBD1 (6 bases). The CDR3 loop spans 17 amino acids. Germline lookup yields CDR1 SGHRS and CDR2 YFSETQ. CDR3 DNA: TGCGCCAGCAGCTTGGCCCTTGCAGGACAGTTGAGCTACGAGAAGTACTTC. Amino acid sequence: CASSLALAGQLSYEKYF. The variable domain in full, completed from reference TRBV5-1 and TRBJ2-7, reads KAGVTQTPRYLIKTRGQQVTLSCSPISGHRSVSWYQQTPGQGLQFLFEYFSETQRNKGNFPGRFSGRQFSNSRSEMNVSTLELGDSALYLCASSLALAGQLSYEKYFGPGTRLTVT.

This clonotype was seen only a few times. The chain carries TRBV5-1 and TRBJ2-7; TRBD2 agrees at 8 bases. Per the germline V gene, CDR1 is SGHRS and CDR2 is YFSETQ. The CDR3 runs to 14 residues. The V gene end was trimmed by 8 bases and the J gene end by 4 bases; junction bases not matched to a gene: 11. The CDR3 nucleotides read TGCGCCAGTACCACCCGGGAGGGCCGTTACGAGCAGTACTTC. Translating gives CASTTREGRYEQYF.

V gene TRBV18 combines with J gene TRBJ2-7; 8 nucleotides agree with TRBD2. The junction had 9 bases not matched to a gene; V was cut back by 6 bases and J by 2 bases. The CDR3 spans 15 residues. The V gene's germline CDR1 is KGHSH and CDR2 LQKENI. The CDR3 coding sequence is TGTGCCAGCTCCCTGGGGGGTAGCGGGGCCTACGAGCAGTACTTC. Translating it yields CASSLGGSGAYEQYF.

This clonotype was seen a handful of times. This chain connects TRBV5-1 to TRBJ2-1; 12 bases fit TRBD2. Unmatched junction bases numbered 7, after V lost 5 bases and J lost 7 bases. The CDR3 is 15 residues long. Germline values: CDR1 SGHRS, CDR2 YFSETQ. The CDR3 coding sequence is TGCGCCAGCAGAGATACTAGCGGGGGGCGTAATGAGCAGTTCTTC. This translates into CASRDTSGGRNEQFF.

This chain uses TRBV29-1 with TRBJ2-6; D uncertain. CDR3 length: 15 amino acids. Trimming removed 1 base at V and 2 bases at J, with 9 bases between. Germline values: CDR1 SQVTM, CDR2 ANQGSEA. The DNA for the CDR3 is TGCAGCGTTGAAGCACGTGGAGCTGGGGCCAACGTCCTGACTTTC. Translated, it gives CSVEARGAGANVLTF.

The chain recombines TRBV29-1 with TRBJ2-1; D is perhaps TRBD2 (5 bases). V was shortened by 6 bases and J by 9 bases, with 18 bases between the two germline ends. Per the germline V gene, CDR1 is SQVTM and CDR2 is ANQGSEA. The CDR3 is made up of 13 amino acids. CDR3 protein: CSVTRNSEIEQFF. The CDR3 DNA sequence: TGCAGCGTCACCCGGAATAGCGAGATTGAGCAGTTCTTC.